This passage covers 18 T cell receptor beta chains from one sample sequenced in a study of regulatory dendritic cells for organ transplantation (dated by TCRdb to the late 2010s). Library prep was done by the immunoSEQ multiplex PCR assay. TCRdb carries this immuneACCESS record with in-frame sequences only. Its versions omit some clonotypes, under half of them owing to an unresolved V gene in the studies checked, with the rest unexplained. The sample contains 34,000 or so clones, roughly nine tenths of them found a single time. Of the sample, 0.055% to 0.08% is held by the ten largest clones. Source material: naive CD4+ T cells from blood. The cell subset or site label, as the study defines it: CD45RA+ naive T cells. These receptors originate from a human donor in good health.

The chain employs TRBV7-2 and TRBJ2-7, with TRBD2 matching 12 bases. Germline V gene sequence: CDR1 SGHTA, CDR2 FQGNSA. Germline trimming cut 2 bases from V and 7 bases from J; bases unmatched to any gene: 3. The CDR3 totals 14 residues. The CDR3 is CASSLLAGGWEQYF. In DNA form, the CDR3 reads TGTGCCAGCAGCTTACTAGCGGGAGGGTGGGAGCAGTACTTC.

CDR3 DNA: TGTGCCAGTAGTATAGGCACTATACCTAGCAATCAGCCCCAGCATTTT. Translation gives CASSIGTIPSNQPQHF. V gene TRBV19 combines with J gene TRBJ1-5; unclear D gene. Germline CDR1 is LNHDA and CDR2 is SQIVND (reference sequence). This CDR3 is 16 amino acids long. V shed 1 base and J shed 0 bases, with 10 bases lying between them. The complete variable domain, with remaining parts taken from reference TRBV19 and TRBJ1-5, reads DGGITQSPKYLFRKEGQNVTLSCEQNLNHDAMYWYRQDPGQGLRLIYYSQIVNDFQKGDIAEGYSVSREKKESFPLTVTSAQKNPTAFYLCASSIGTIPSNQPQHFGDGTRLSIL.

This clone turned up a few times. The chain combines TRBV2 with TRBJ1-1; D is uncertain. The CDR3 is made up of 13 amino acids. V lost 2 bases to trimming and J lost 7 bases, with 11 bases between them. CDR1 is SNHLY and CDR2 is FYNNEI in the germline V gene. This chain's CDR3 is CASSEMVGLEAFF. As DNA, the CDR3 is TGTGCCAGCAGTGAAATGGTTGGTCTTGAAGCTTTCTTT.

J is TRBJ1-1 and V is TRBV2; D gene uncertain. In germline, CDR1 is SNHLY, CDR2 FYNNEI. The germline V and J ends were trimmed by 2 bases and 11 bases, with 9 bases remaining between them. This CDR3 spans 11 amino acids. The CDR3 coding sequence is TGTGCCAGCAGTGAATCTTCGGCGGCTTTCTTT. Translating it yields CASSESSAAFF.

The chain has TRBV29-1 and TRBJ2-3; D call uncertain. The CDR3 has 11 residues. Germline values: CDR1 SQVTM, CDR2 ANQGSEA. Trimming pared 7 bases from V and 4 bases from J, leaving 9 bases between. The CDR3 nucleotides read TGCAGCGCGCGGAGTCCAGATACGCAGTATTTT. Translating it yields CSARSPDTQYF.

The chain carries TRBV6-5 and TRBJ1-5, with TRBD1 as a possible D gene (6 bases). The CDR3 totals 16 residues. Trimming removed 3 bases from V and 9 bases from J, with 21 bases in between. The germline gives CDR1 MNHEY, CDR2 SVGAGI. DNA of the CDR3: TGTGCCAGCAGTTATTTCGACGGAGGGGGATCGGGGCCCCAGCATTTT. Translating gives CASSYFDGGGSGPQHF.

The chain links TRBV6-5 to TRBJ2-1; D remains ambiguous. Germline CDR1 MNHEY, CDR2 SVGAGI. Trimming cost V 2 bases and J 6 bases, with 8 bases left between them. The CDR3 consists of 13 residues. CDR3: CASSYPTPNEQFF. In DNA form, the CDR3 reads TGTGCCAGCAGTTACCCGACCCCCAATGAGCAGTTCTTC.

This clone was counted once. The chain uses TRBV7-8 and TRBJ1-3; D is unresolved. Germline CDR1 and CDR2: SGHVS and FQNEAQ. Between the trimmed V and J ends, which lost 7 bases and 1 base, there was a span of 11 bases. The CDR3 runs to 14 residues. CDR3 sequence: CASTWQQSGNTIYF. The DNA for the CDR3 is TGTGCCAGCACCTGGCAGCAGTCTGGAAACACCATATATTTT.

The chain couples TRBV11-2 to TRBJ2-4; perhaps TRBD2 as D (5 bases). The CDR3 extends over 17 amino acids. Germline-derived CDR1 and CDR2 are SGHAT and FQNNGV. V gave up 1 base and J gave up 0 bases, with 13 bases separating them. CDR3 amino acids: CASSLGGLSTAKNIQYF. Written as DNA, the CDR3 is TGTGCCAGCAGCTTAGGTGGACTGAGTACAGCCAAAAACATTCAGTACTTC.

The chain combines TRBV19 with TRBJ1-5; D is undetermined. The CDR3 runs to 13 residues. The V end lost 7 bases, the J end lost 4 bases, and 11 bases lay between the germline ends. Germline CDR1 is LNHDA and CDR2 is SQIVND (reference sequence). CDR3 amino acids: CASKLGLNQPQHF. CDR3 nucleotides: TGTGCCAGTAAGCTGGGTCTAAATCAGCCCCAGCATTTT.

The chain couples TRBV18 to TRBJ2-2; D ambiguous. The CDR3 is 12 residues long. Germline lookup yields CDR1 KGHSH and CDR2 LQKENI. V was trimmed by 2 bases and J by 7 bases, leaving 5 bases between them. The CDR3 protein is CASSPSIGELFF. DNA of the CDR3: TGTGCCAGCTCACCATCCATCGGGGAGCTGTTTTTT.

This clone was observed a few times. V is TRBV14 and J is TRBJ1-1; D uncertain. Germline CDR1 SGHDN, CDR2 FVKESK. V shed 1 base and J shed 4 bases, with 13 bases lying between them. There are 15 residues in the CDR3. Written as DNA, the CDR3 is TGTGCCAGCAGCCAAGTCCGAGGGCTGGGCACTGAAGCTTTCTTT. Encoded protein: CASSQVRGLGTEAFF.

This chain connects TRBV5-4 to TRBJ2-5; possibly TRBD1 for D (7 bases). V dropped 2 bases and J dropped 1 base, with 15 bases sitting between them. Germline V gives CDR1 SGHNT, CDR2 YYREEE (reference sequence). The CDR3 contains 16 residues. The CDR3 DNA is TGTGCCAGCAGCTTTTGGCAGGGGGGATTCCAAGAGACCCAGTACTTC. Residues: CASSFWQGGFQETQYF.

CDR3 sequence (DNA): TGTGCCAGCAGCTTGACGGGCGCCCCCCGGGAGACCCAGTACTTC. Translated, it gives CASSLTGAPRETQYF. The V call is TRBV5-8, the J call TRBJ2-5; D unclear. Germline CDR1 reads SGHTS; CDR2 reads YDEGEE. The V end lost 1 base, the J end lost 5 bases, and 15 bases lay between the germline ends. CDR3 size: 15 residues.

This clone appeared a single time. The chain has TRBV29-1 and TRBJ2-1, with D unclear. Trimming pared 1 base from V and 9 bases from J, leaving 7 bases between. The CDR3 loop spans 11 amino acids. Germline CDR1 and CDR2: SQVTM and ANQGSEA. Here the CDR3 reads CSVEGGSEQFF. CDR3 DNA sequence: TGCAGCGTTGAAGGGGGAAGTGAGCAGTTCTTC.

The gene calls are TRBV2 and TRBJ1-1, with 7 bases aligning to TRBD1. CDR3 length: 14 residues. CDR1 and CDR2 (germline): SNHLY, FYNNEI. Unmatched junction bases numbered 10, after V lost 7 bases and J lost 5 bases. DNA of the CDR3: TGTGCCAGCATAGTTACAGGGGTAGGGACTGAAGCTTTCTTT. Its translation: CASIVTGVGTEAFF.

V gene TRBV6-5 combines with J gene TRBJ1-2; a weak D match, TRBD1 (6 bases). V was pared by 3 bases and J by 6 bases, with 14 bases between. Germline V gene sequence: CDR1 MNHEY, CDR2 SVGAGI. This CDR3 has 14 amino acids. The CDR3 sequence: CASSYHGQGNGYTF. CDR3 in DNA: TGTGCCAGCAGTTATCATGGGCAGGGGAATGGCTACACCTTC.

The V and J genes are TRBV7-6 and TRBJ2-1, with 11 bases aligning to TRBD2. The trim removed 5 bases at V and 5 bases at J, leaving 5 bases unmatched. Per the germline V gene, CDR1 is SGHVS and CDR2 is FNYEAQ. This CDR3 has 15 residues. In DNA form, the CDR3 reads TGTGCCAGCAGCCCCACTAGCGGGGGAGACAATGAGCAGTTCTTC. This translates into CASSPTSGGDNEQFF.